One sample yielded the 28 T cell receptor beta chains listed below, sequenced in a study of blood T cell repertoires in COVID-19. The table came from immunoSEQ multiplex PCR; TCRdb's copy has only in-frame clones and leaves some out. The sample lists approximately 210,000 clones, 80% to 90% occurring once. The sequenced sample was peripheral blood. The origin of the receptors is a woman between 50 and 59 years old with active or convalescent COVID-19.

CDR3 DNA: TGTGCCAGCAGTTCCCCCGGAAGGGCGGGAGGATCGCATGAGCAGTTCTTC. It is translated as CASSSPGRAGGSHEQFF. The rearrangement links TRBV27 to TRBJ2-1, with 8 bases identical to TRBD2. Trimming cost V 4 bases and J 8 bases; bases outside gene matches: 16. CDR1 and CDR2 from the germline V gene are MNHEY and SMNVEV (reference sequence). The CDR3 is 17 amino acids.

The V gene is TRBV11-2, the J gene TRBJ1-4; tentative D call: TRBD1 (6 bases). Germline CDR1 and CDR2: SGHAT and FQNNGV. Trimming removed 5 bases at V and 8 bases at J, with 15 bases between. The CDR3 is 14 amino acids. The CDR3, as DNA: TGTGCCAGCAGCGTCTCAGGGGCGTTGGAAAAACTGTTTTTT. This translates into CASSVSGALEKLFF.

CDR3 nucleotide sequence: TGTGCCATCAGTAAAGCTATGCTCGTGAACACTGAAGCTTTCTTT. It codes for CAISKAMLVNTEAFF. J is TRBJ1-1 and V is TRBV10-3; D call uncertain. Germline V CDR1 and CDR2: ENHRY, SYGVKD. V lost 5 bases and J lost 0, with 13 bases in between. The CDR3 is 15 residues long.

The gene calls are TRBV6-5 and TRBJ2-6, with a tentative D call TRBD2 (5 bases). V was clipped by 5 bases and J by 4 bases, with 12 bases between them. Germline V gene data show CDR1 as MNHEY and CDR2 as SVGAGI. The CDR3 sequence is 15 residues long. The CDR3 DNA reads as TGTGCCAGCAGTACCCGGCGGGTAGGGGCCAACGTCCTGACTTTC. This encodes CASSTRRVGANVLTF.

This clone has just one count. CDR3 loop: CASSPSGTNSPLHF. Here the CDR3 DNA reads TGTGCCAGCAGCCCCTCCGGTACCAATTCACCCCTCCACTTT. The chain is built from TRBV7-9 and TRBJ1-6, with no clear D. CDR3 length: 14 amino acids. Trimming stripped 5 bases from V and 7 bases from J, with 12 bases between. Germline CDR1 SEHNR, CDR2 FQNEAQ (reference sequence).

This chain links TRBV19 with TRBJ2-7, with 11 bases that match TRBD2. Germline CDR1 LNHDA, CDR2 SQIVND (reference sequence). J was trimmed by 3 bases and V by 3 bases; bases with no gene match: 4. CDR3 length equals 15 residues. For the CDR3, the DNA is TGTGCCAGTAGTATCGCTAGCGGGAGGTTCTACGAGCAGTACTTC. Encoded protein: CASSIASGRFYEQYF. The entire variable domain, with the rest obtained from reference TRBV19 and TRBJ2-7, is as follows: DGGITQSPKYLFRKEGQNVTLSCEQNLNHDAMYWYRQDPGQGLRLIYYSQIVNDFQKGDIAEGYSVSREKKESFPLTVTSAQKNPTAFYLCASSIASGRFYEQYFGPGTRLTVT.

This chain uses TRBV10-2 with TRBJ2-2; 12 bases are a match to TRBD2. Unmatched junction bases numbered 4, after V lost 6 bases and J lost 5 bases. The V gene's germline CDR1 is WSHSY and CDR2 SAAADI. The CDR3 spans 15 residues. The DNA of the CDR3 is TGCGCCAGCAGCGGACTAGCGGGGAGGACCGGGGAGCTGTTTTTT. Its protein is CASSGLAGRTGELFF.

The gene calls are TRBV6-6 and TRBJ1-2; 7 bases are shared with TRBD1. Trimming took 5 bases from V and 0 from J; bases not matched to a gene: 6. CDR3 length equals 15 residues. CDR1 and CDR2 from the germline V gene are MNHNY and SVGAGI (reference sequence). CDR3 in amino acids: CASSQGGEANYGYTF. CDR3 DNA: TGTGCCAGCAGTCAAGGGGGCGAAGCTAACTATGGCTACACCTTC.

The rearrangement links TRBV19 to TRBJ2-1, with 9 bases matching TRBD2. The V and J ends lost 3 bases and 5 bases, in that order; junction bases with no gene match: 14. Germline assignment: CDR1 LNHDA and CDR2 SQIVND (reference sequence). CDR3 length: 18 amino acids. CDR3 DNA: TGTGCCAGTAGTATTAGGAAGGCGGGAGGGCCCGGGCACAATGAGCAGTTCTTC. Protein product: CASSIRKAGGPGHNEQFF.

The chain employs TRBV28 and TRBJ2-3, with 8 nucleotides matching TRBD2. The trim removed 11 bases at V and 0 bases at J, leaving 7 bases unmatched. The CDR3 has 14 amino acids. Germline loops: CDR1 MDHEN, CDR2 SYDVKM. The CDR3: CAFSSGGSTDTQYF. The CDR3 DNA follows: TGTGCCTTTTCCAGCGGGGGTAGCACAGATACGCAGTATTTT.

The chain uses TRBV29-1 and TRBJ1-1, with D perhaps matching TRBD1 (5 bases). Germline V lookup: CDR1 SQVTM, CDR2 ANQGSEA. The CDR3 consists of 11 residues. V lost 7 bases, J lost 0 bases, and 6 bases lay in between. The CDR3 region is CSGDLNTEAFF. In DNA, the CDR3 is TGCAGCGGGGACTTGAACACTGAAGCTTTCTTT. The full variable domain, its missing parts supplied by reference TRBV29-1 and TRBJ1-1, is SAVISQKPSRDICQRGTSLTIQCQVDSQVTMMFWYRQQPGQSLTLIATANQGSEATYESGFVIDKFPISRPNLTFSTLTVSNMSPEDSSIYLCSGDLNTEAFFGQGTRLTVV.

The chain combines TRBV5-1 with TRBJ1-3; TRBD1 agrees at 7 bases. Trimming removed 4 bases from V and 1 base from J; junction bases left unmatched: 8. Germline CDR1 is SGHRS and CDR2 is YFSETQ. The CDR3 length is 16 residues. CDR3 nucleotide sequence: TGCGCCAGCAGCCCTAAATTGACAGGGTCTGGAAACACCATATATTTT. Protein: CASSPKLTGSGNTIYF.

The V gene is TRBV5-5, the J gene TRBJ1-1; 7 bases map to TRBD1. This CDR3 comprises 15 residues. Germline assignment: CDR1 SGHKS and CDR2 YYEKEE (reference sequence). V was pared by 6 bases and J by 1 base, with 9 bases of the junction left unmatched. The CDR3, as DNA: TGTGCCAGCACCAGAACAGGGGTGGGGAACACTGAAGCTTTCTTT. Its translation is CASTRTGVGNTEAFF.

Written as DNA, the CDR3 is TGTGCCAGCAGCCCAGGCCTGAGTCAGCCCCAGCATTTT. Its protein is CASSPGLSQPQHF. The V call is TRBV12-3 or TRBV12-4, the J call TRBJ1-5; D is undetermined. CDR3 size: 13 residues. V was cut by 6 bases and J by 6 bases, with 12 bases left in between.

The V call is TRBV2, the J call TRBJ1-1; the D gene is possibly TRBD1 (5 bases). Germline V gene data show CDR1 as SNHLY and CDR2 as FYNNEI. This CDR3 comprises 14 residues. The germline V and J ends were trimmed by 3 bases and 2 bases, with 10 bases remaining between them. The CDR3, as DNA: TGTGCCAGCAGTGAGCGCGGGGGTAACACTGAAGCTTTCTTT. This sequence encodes CASSERGGNTEAFF.

The V call is TRBV7-9, the J call TRBJ1-2; TRBD1 aligns across 11 bases. In germline, CDR1 is SEHNR, CDR2 FQNEAQ (reference sequence). The CDR3 sequence is 17 residues long. Trimming at V came to 6 bases and at J to 3 bases, leaving 12 bases not matched to a gene. The CDR3 region is CASRSDRGRTEDYGYTF. In DNA form, the CDR3 reads TGTGCCAGCAGATCGGACAGGGGGCGGACGGAGGACTATGGCTACACCTTC.

The V gene is TRBV10-2, the J gene TRBJ1-2, with D perhaps TRBD1 (5 bases). This CDR3 spans 14 amino acids. Looked up from germline, CDR1 is WSHSY and CDR2 is SAAADI. V was cut by 0 bases and J by 7 bases, with 12 bases left in between. The CDR3 loop is CASSESSGVAGYTF. Written as DNA, the CDR3 is TGCGCCAGCAGTGAGTCGTCGGGGGTCGCTGGCTACACCTTC.

The rearrangement links TRBV7-9 to TRBJ2-3, with D perhaps matching TRBD2 (7 bases). V was clipped by 1 base and J by 6 bases, with 14 bases between them. CDR1 SEHNR and CDR2 FQNEAQ come from the germline V gene (reference sequence). CDR3 length equals 15 residues. The CDR3 DNA sequence: TGTGCCAGCAGCTTAGTCCGGGGGGCTACGGATACGCAGTATTTT. Its translation is CASSLVRGATDTQYF.

The chain employs TRBV12-2 and TRBJ2-3; the table's D gene call, TRBD2, was not cross checked with the DNA. TRBV12-2 is recorded as a pseudogene. The CDR3 loop spans 23 amino acids. CDR3 DNA: TGTGCAAGTCGCTTAGCCCTTTGCCCAACCGGGACTAGCGGGAGCAGGGGCACAGATACGCAGTATTTT. It encodes CASRLALCPTGTSGSRGTDTQYF.

The rearrangement joins TRBV28 to TRBJ1-1, with no clear D. The length of the CDR3 is 14 residues. With 5 bases removed from V and 1 base from J, the gap between germline ends came to 11 bases. Germline assignment: CDR1 MDHEN and CDR2 SYDVKM. The CDR3, as DNA: TGTGCCAGCAGTCTACAGACACCGAACACTGAAGCTTTCTTT. Translating it yields CASSLQTPNTEAFF.

The sample holds one count of this clone. V usage is TRBV9 and J usage is TRBJ2-1; D possibly corresponds to TRBD2 (6 bases). Germline lookup yields CDR1 SGDLS and CDR2 YYNGEE. The V end lost 3 bases, the J end lost 5 bases, and 18 bases lay between the germline ends. The CDR3 extends over 16 amino acids. Written as DNA, the CDR3 is TGTGCCAGCAGCGCCCAAGTGGGGGGACTGGACAATGAGCAGTTCTTC. This sequence encodes CASSAQVGGLDNEQFF.

The V gene is TRBV6-5, the J gene TRBJ1-3; TRBD1 is a possible D gene (5 bases). The length of the CDR3 is 11 residues. The germline V gene has CDR1 MNHEY and CDR2 SVGAGI. V lost 8 bases and J 8 bases, leaving 10 bases between the germline ends. The CDR3 nucleotides are TGTGCCAGCCGGCCGGGGGACACCATATATTTT. Protein sequence: CASRPGDTIYF.

The chain carries TRBV3-1 (or the pseudogene TRBV3-2) and TRBJ1-4; 9 bases align to TRBD1. The CDR3 spans 14 residues. V trimming: 1 base; J trimming: 8 bases; junction bases outside the gene matches: 2. CDR1 and CDR2 (germline): LGHDT, YNNKEL (reference sequence). CDR3 loop: CASSQGTGVEKLFF. Written as DNA, the CDR3 is TGTGCCAGCAGCCAAGGGACAGGGGTGGAAAAACTGTTTTTT.

The gene calls are TRBV12-5 and TRBJ2-2; D is undetermined. The CDR3 covers 11 residues. The germline V gene has CDR1 LGHNT and CDR2 FRNRAP. V was shortened by 6 bases and J by 6 bases, with 5 bases between the two germline ends. This chain's CDR3 is CASGFAGELFF. The CDR3 nucleotides read TGTGCTAGTGGATTCGCCGGGGAGCTGTTTTTT.

The chain recombines TRBV6-5 with TRBJ2-7; tentative D call: TRBD2 (7 bases). The CDR3 sequence is 14 residues long. V was shortened by 7 bases and J by 2 bases, with 15 bases between the two germline ends. CDR1 and CDR2 (germline): MNHEY, SVGAGI. In nucleotides, the CDR3 is TGTGCCAGCATACCGGGGGGCTGGCCCTACGAGCAGTACGTC. Its translation: CASIPGGWPYEQYV.

This sequence joins TRBV28 and TRBJ1-1, with D perhaps matching TRBD1 (6 bases). V lost 3 bases and J lost 10, with 12 bases in between. Per the germline V gene, CDR1 is MDHEN and CDR2 is SYDVKM. The CDR3 loop spans 12 amino acids. The CDR3 region is CASSFPGQPAFF. For the CDR3, the DNA is TGTGCCAGCAGTTTCCCCGGACAGCCAGCTTTCTTT. Full variable domain (remainder filled in from reference TRBV28 and TRBJ1-1): DVKVTQSSRYLVKRTGEKVFLECVQDMDHENMFWYRQDPGLGLRLIYFSYDVKMKEKGDIPEGYSVSREKKERFSLILESASTNQTSMYLCASSFPGQPAFFGQGTRLTVV.

The chain uses TRBV9 and TRBJ1-3; D remains unclear. Germline V gene lookup returns CDR1 SGDLS and CDR2 YYNGEE. The length of the CDR3 is 15 residues. Trimming pared 3 bases from V and 0 bases from J, leaving 10 bases between. The CDR3 spells CASSADTLSGNTIYF. The CDR3 DNA reads TGTGCCAGCAGCGCTGACACCCTCTCTGGAAACACCATATATTTT.

In this sample, this clone turned up a few times. The gene calls are TRBV6-5 and TRBJ2-7; 9 nucleotides match TRBD1. With 4 bases clipped from V and 5 bases from J, the junction kept 9 bases outside the gene matches. CDR3 length: 15 residues. Germline lookup yields CDR1 MNHEY and CDR2 SVGAGI. CDR3 nucleotides: TGTGCCAGCAGTTTCGGGACAGGGTCCACCAACGAGCAGTACTTC. Protein product: CASSFGTGSTNEQYF.